These 32 T cell receptor beta chains came from one sample sequenced in a study of blood T cell repertoires in COVID-19. Here immunoSEQ multiplex PCR was the method, and the copy in TCRdb shows in-frame clones only, minus some. The data hold approximately 110,000 clones, with roughly 76% observed a single time. Specimen: peripheral blood. Source of these receptors: a woman aged 70-85 years with acute or convalescent COVID-19.

V gene TRBV5-4 combines with J gene TRBJ2-7, with TRBD1 identical over 8 bases. Per germline, CDR1 SGHNT and CDR2 YYREEE (reference sequence). This CDR3 is built from 14 residues. The V gene end was trimmed by 0 bases and the J gene end by 6 bases; junction bases not matched to a gene: 5. The CDR3 coding sequence is TGTGCCAGCAGCTTGGGGACAGGGACTTTCGAGCAGTACTTC. This encodes CASSLGTGTFEQYF.

This clone came up once. The gene calls are TRBV30 and TRBJ2-1, with TRBD1 as a possible D gene (6 bases). There are 14 residues in the CDR3. Between the trimmed V and J ends, which lost 3 bases and 2 bases, there was a span of 11 bases. Per germline, CDR1 GTSNPN and CDR2 SVGIG (reference sequence). The CDR3, as DNA: TGTGCCTGGAGAGCAGGGGCTGCCTACAATGAGCAGTTCTTC. This gives the protein CAWRAGAAYNEQFF. The whole variable domain, filled in from reference TRBV30 and TRBJ2-1, reads SQTIHQWPATLVQPVGSPLSLECTVEGTSNPNLYWYRQAAGRGLQLLFYSVGIGQISSEVPQNLSASRPQDRQFILSSKKLLLSDSGFYLCAWRAGAAYNEQFFGPGTRLTVL.

The gene calls are TRBV3-1 (or the pseudogene TRBV3-2) and TRBJ1-2, with D possibly TRBD1 on 6 matching bases. Germline CDR1 LGHDT, CDR2 YNNKEL (reference sequence). This CDR3 has 13 residues. V was cut by 0 bases and J by 14 bases, with 16 bases left in between. The CDR3 spells CASSQEQGGKRTF. CDR3 DNA sequence: TGTGCCAGCAGCCAAGAACAGGGCGGTAAGCGGACCTTC.

The chain employs TRBV7-2 and TRBJ2-1, with 7 bases that match TRBD1. The CDR3 contains 17 residues. Germline lookup yields CDR1 SGHTA and CDR2 FQGNSA. V was pared by 5 bases and J by 2 bases, with 12 bases of the junction left unmatched. The CDR3 region is CASSPPPDRAPYNEQFF. The CDR3 DNA reads TGTGCCAGCAGCCCACCCCCCGACAGGGCGCCCTACAATGAGCAGTTCTTC.

The V call is TRBV3-1 (or the pseudogene TRBV3-2), the J call TRBJ1-6, with D unclear. V shed 1 base and J shed 5 bases, with 3 bases lying between them. Germline CDR1 reads LGHDT; CDR2 reads YNNKEL (reference sequence). The CDR3 consists of 13 residues. CDR3: CASSQANNSPLHF. The CDR3 nucleotides are TGTGCCAGCAGCCAAGCTAATAATTCACCCCTCCACTTT.

This clone was seen only once. J is TRBJ1-1 and V is TRBV18, with D possibly matching TRBD1 (6 bases). The CDR3 contains 14 residues. The germline V and J ends were trimmed by 4 bases and 1 base, with 10 bases remaining between them. CDR1 is KGHSH, CDR2 LQKENI, per germline. The CDR3 DNA follows: TGTGCCAGCTCACTCGGACAGAAGAACACTGAAGCTTTCTTT. It translates to CASSLGQKNTEAFF.

The J gene is TRBJ2-3, the V gene TRBV2, with D tentatively TRBD2 (6 bases). Looked up from germline, CDR1 is SNHLY and CDR2 is FYNNEI. V lost 1 base and J lost 2, with 7 bases in between. The CDR3 contains 14 residues. CDR3 region: CASSEGLVTDTQYF. The CDR3 DNA reads TGTGCCAGCAGTGAAGGACTAGTCACAGATACGCAGTATTTT. The full variable domain, in which reference TRBV2 and TRBJ2-3 provide the parts outside the CDR3, is EPEVTQTPSHQVTQMGQEVILRCVPISNHLYFYWYRQILGQKVEFLVSFYNNEISEKSEIFDDQFSVERPDGSNFTLKIRSTKLEDSAMYFCASSEGLVTDTQYFGPGTRLTVL.

V is TRBV4-3 and J is TRBJ1-2; a possible D gene is TRBD1 (5 bases). CDR1 is LGHNA and CDR2 is YSLEER in the germline V gene. V shed 0 bases and J shed 4 bases, with 12 bases lying between them. The CDR3 totals 15 residues. Here the CDR3 reads CASSQDLGTGYGYTF. DNA for the CDR3: TGCGCCAGCAGCCAAGATCTCGGAACAGGCTATGGCTACACCTTC.

The chain carries TRBV11-2 and TRBJ1-6; D not certain. This CDR3 spans 14 amino acids. Trimming removed 4 bases from V and 4 bases from J, with 8 bases in between. Per the germline V gene, CDR1 is SGHAT and CDR2 is FQNNGV. CDR3 coding DNA: TGTGCCAGCAGCTATACAGCATATAATTCACCCCTCCACTTT. Amino acids: CASSYTAYNSPLHF.

The chain has TRBV6-2 or TRBV6-3 and TRBJ1-1; D not certain. With 5 bases removed from V and 6 bases from J, the gap between germline ends came to 13 bases. The CDR3 has 13 residues. Germline CDR1 is MNHEY and CDR2 is SVGEGT. The CDR3 sequence is CASSQNRASEAFF. The DNA of the CDR3 is TGTGCCAGCAGTCAAAATCGAGCCTCTGAAGCTTTCTTT.

This clone was seen only a few times. The rearrangement links TRBV18 to TRBJ1-2, with 7 nucleotides matching TRBD1. Losses at the gene ends were 1 base for V and 6 bases for J; bases not matched to a gene: 2. This CDR3 contains 13 residues. The germline V gene has CDR1 KGHSH and CDR2 LQKENI. In DNA, the CDR3 is TGTGCCAGCTCACCACTCGACAGGGATGGCTACACCTTC. Its protein product is CASSPLDRDGYTF.

As for this clone: Other DNA sequences in this sample translate to the same CDR3. The chain has TRBV12-3 or TRBV12-4 and TRBJ1-2, with 8 bases fitting TRBD1. The CDR3 has 13 residues. Unmatched junction bases numbered 3, after V lost 4 bases and J lost 5 bases. CDR3 protein: CASSSGQGYGYTF. DNA of the CDR3: TGTGCCAGCAGTTCTGGACAGGGATATGGCTACACCTTC.

This chain joins TRBV19 and TRBJ1-2; TRBD1 might be the D (5 bases). With 5 bases removed from V and 4 bases from J, the gap between germline ends came to 11 bases. Germline V gives CDR1 LNHDA, CDR2 SQIVND (reference sequence). The CDR3 totals 13 residues. The chain's CDR3 is CASSPHRIYGYTF. CDR3 bases: TGTGCCAGTAGTCCCCACAGGATCTATGGCTACACCTTC.

The chain couples TRBV11-2 to TRBJ1-4; 8 nucleotides align to TRBD1. There are 16 residues in the CDR3. The V gene end was trimmed by 2 bases and the J gene end by 12 bases; junction bases not matched to a gene: 14. Germline loops: CDR1 SGHAT, CDR2 FQNNGV. The CDR3 bases are TGTGCCAGCAGCTTAATTTTAACAGGGGGAGTAAAGGAACTGTTTTTT. Protein sequence: CASSLILTGGVKELFF.

The chain recombines TRBV19 with TRBJ1-1, with TRBD1 as a possible D gene (5 bases). The V gene's germline CDR1 is LNHDA and CDR2 SQIVND (reference sequence). The CDR3 is 14 residues long. The germline V and J ends were trimmed by 9 bases and 3 bases, with 17 bases remaining between them. The CDR3 protein is CASALEGRHTEAFF. In DNA, the CDR3 is TGTGCCAGCGCCTTGGAGGGGAGGCACACTGAAGCTTTCTTT.

This chain connects TRBV18 to TRBJ2-7; 12 nucleotides align to TRBD2. The CDR3 is made up of 15 amino acids. With 3 bases clipped from V and 5 bases from J, the junction kept 5 bases outside the gene matches. Germline V CDR1 and CDR2: KGHSH, LQKENI. The CDR3 DNA reads TGTGCCAGCTCACCCCGGACTAGCGGGGCAAACGAGCAGTACTTC. As protein: CASSPRTSGANEQYF.

The chain has TRBV9 and TRBJ2-5, with TRBD2 matching over 9 bases. V was pared by 3 bases and J by 4 bases, with 7 bases of the junction left unmatched. The CDR3 spans 15 residues. CDR1 and CDR2 from the germline V gene are SGDLS and YYNGEE. CDR3: CASSDGGGAGETQYF. The CDR3 DNA follows: TGTGCCAGCAGCGATGGCGGGGGGGCCGGAGAGACCCAGTACTTC.

The chain couples TRBV9 to TRBJ2-2; perhaps TRBD2 as D (5 bases). The V end was cut by 0 bases, the J end by 0 bases, with 12 bases between. Germline CDR1 and CDR2: SGDLS and YYNGEE. The CDR3 runs 17 residues. The CDR3 here is CASSVDPREPNTGELFF. CDR3 nucleotide sequence: TGTGCCAGCAGCGTAGACCCTCGGGAACCGAACACCGGGGAGCTGTTTTTT.

The rearrangement joins TRBV6-4 to TRBJ2-3; 14 bases agree with TRBD2. This CDR3 region has 15 residues. With V trimmed by 6 bases and J by 4 bases, 3 bases remained unmatched. Germline CDR1 reads MRHNA; CDR2 reads SNTAGT. The CDR3 region has the DNA TGTGCCAGCAGGAGGACTAGCGGGGGGCCAGATACGCAGTATTTT. Its translation is CASRRTSGGPDTQYF.

The V gene is TRBV9, the J gene TRBJ1-2, with D possibly matching TRBD1 (5 bases). This CDR3 comprises 14 residues. V was pared by 0 bases and J by 1 base, with 7 bases between. In germline, CDR1 is SGDLS, CDR2 YYNGEE. The CDR3 DNA sequence: TGTGCCAGCAGCGTAGGAGACAGTAACTATGGCTACACCTTC. It codes for CASSVGDSNYGYTF.

This chain links TRBV2 with TRBJ1-2; 7 bases map to TRBD1. Germline V CDR1 and CDR2: SNHLY, FYNNEI. The CDR3 is 16 residues long. The V and J ends lost 4 bases and 4 bases, in that order; junction bases with no gene match: 12. CDR3 DNA sequence: TGTGCCAGCAGTGGCGGGACAGCCTTCACGAGCTATGGCTACACCTTC. Protein: CASSGGTAFTSYGYTF. The variable domain in full, with the rest retrieved from reference TRBV2 and TRBJ1-2, is EPEVTQTPSHQVTQMGQEVILRCVPISNHLYFYWYRQILGQKVEFLVSFYNNEISEKSEIFDDQFSVERPDGSNFTLKIRSTKLEDSAMYFCASSGGTAFTSYGYTFGSGTRLTVV.

The chain carries TRBV5-1 and TRBJ1-1, with 7 bases identical to TRBD1. V gave up 4 bases and J gave up 4 bases; unmatched junction bases: 10. CDR1 and CDR2 (germline): SGHRS, YFSETQ. The CDR3 spans 15 residues. DNA for the CDR3: TGCGCCAGCAGCCGAAGGGGCAGGGGGGTCACTGAAGCTTTCTTT. Protein sequence: CASSRRGRGVTEAFF.

The chain is built from TRBV19 and TRBJ2-5; the match to TRBD1 covers 8 bases. From germline, CDR1 is LNHDA and CDR2 SQIVND (reference sequence). The CDR3 is made up of 13 amino acids. The junction had 1 base not matched to a gene; V was cut back by 4 bases and J by 3 bases. CDR3 protein: CASSNRGKETQYF. The CDR3 region has the DNA TGTGCCAGTAGTAACAGGGGGAAAGAGACCCAGTACTTC.

V is TRBV28 and J is TRBJ1-2, with D perhaps TRBD1 (5 bases). Trimming stripped 3 bases from V and 2 bases from J, with 19 bases between. Germline V gene data show CDR1 as MDHEN and CDR2 as SYDVKM. The CDR3 contains 17 residues. CDR3 nucleotide sequence: TGTGCCAGCAGTTTGTTCGGGGGATCCCATCAAAACTATGGCTACACCTTC. Amino acids: CASSLFGGSHQNYGYTF.

This clone appeared once. This sample also contains other DNA sequences that code for the same CDR3. The chain carries TRBV7-2 and TRBJ2-2; D remains unclear. CDR3 size: 14 residues. Between the trimmed V and J ends, which lost 5 bases and 1 base, there was a span of 8 bases. The germline V gene encodes CDR1 SGHTA and CDR2 FQGNSA. The CDR3 nucleotides read TGTGCCAGCAGCCCGGGTTTGAACACCGGGGAGCTGTTTTTT. It specifies CASSPGLNTGELFF.

The chain couples TRBV3-1 (or the pseudogene TRBV3-2) to TRBJ2-5; no firm D call. Looked up from germline, CDR1 is LGHDT and CDR2 is YNNKEL (reference sequence). Trimming removed 5 bases at V and 5 bases at J, with 9 bases between. This CDR3 has 12 residues. In DNA, the CDR3 is TGTGCCAGCAGCTTCTCTCCTGAGACCCAGTACTTC. This encodes CASSFSPETQYF.

The table lists this clone with a count of one. The chain combines TRBV28 with TRBJ1-2, with 7 bases lining up with TRBD1. Trimming cost V 6 bases and J 10 bases; bases outside gene matches: 14. This CDR3 is built from 14 residues. Germline CDR1 is MDHEN and CDR2 is SYDVKM. The CDR3 DNA sequence: TGTGCCAGCAGACCCTTCGGTACAGGGGCACACTACACCTTC. This translates into CASRPFGTGAHYTF.

This clone was found many times. The chain's CDR3 is CASSPGTESFYEQYF. The CDR3 nucleotides read TGTGCCAGCAGCCCCGGGACAGAGTCTTTCTACGAGCAGTACTTC. This chain connects TRBV5-4 to TRBJ2-7, with 7 positions matching TRBD1. The V gene's germline CDR1 is SGHNT and CDR2 YYREEE (reference sequence). The CDR3 extends over 15 amino acids. Unmatched junction bases numbered 10, after V lost 4 bases and J lost 3 bases. The variable domain in full, completed from reference TRBV5-4 and TRBJ2-7, reads ETGVTQSPTHLIKTRGQQVTLRCSSQSGHNTVSWYQQALGQGPQFIFQYYREEENGRGNFPPRFSGLQFPNYSSELNVNALELDDSALYLCASSPGTESFYEQYFGPGTRLTVT.

This sequence joins TRBV7-9 and TRBJ1-1; TRBD1 aligns across 7 bases. There are 15 residues in the CDR3. Germline loops: CDR1 SEHNR, CDR2 FQNEAQ (reference sequence). The V gene end was trimmed by 1 base and the J gene end by 0 bases; junction bases not matched to a gene: 2. CDR3 sequence: CASSLGQGMNTEAFF. The CDR3 DNA follows: TGTGCCAGCAGCTTAGGACAGGGTATGAACACTGAAGCTTTCTTT.

This clone was observed a single time. The chain carries TRBV28 and TRBJ2-2; TRBD1 aligns across 8 bases. Trimming at V came to 2 bases and at J to 4 bases, leaving 15 bases not matched to a gene. Per the germline V gene, CDR1 is MDHEN and CDR2 is SYDVKM. The length of the CDR3 is 19 residues. The CDR3 nucleotides are TGTGCCAGCAGTTTACCTTTGACCCGCCCAGGGGGCGGCACCGGGGAGCTGTTTTTT. This translates into CASSLPLTRPGGGTGELFF.

This clone was found once. The V call is TRBV7-6, the J call TRBJ2-1, with a tentative D call TRBD1 (7 bases). CDR1 is SGHVS and CDR2 is FNYEAQ in the germline V gene. CDR3 length equals 16 residues. Trimming stripped 5 bases from V and 4 bases from J, with 18 bases between. CDR3 in DNA: TGTGCCAGCAGCCTATGGGGGGACAGTTCTTACAATGAGCAGTTCTTC. It specifies CASSLWGDSSYNEQFF. The full variable domain, completed using reference TRBV7-6 and TRBJ2-1, is GAGVSQSPRYKVTKRGQDVALRCDPISGHVSLYWYRQALGQGPEFLTYFNYEAQQDKSGLPNDRFSAERPEGSISTLTIQRTEQRDSAMYRCASSLWGDSSYNEQFFGPGTRLTVL.

The chain links TRBV19 to TRBJ1-5; D is ambiguous. CDR3 length: 14 residues. The ends were cut back, 7 bases at V and 5 bases at J, with 15 bases in the middle. CDR1 LNHDA and CDR2 SQIVND come from the germline V gene (reference sequence). The CDR3 here is CASTSLSVHQPQHF. The DNA for the CDR3 is TGTGCCAGTACCTCGTTGAGTGTCCATCAGCCCCAGCATTTT.